This TCR beta chain was sequenced during a study of blood T cell repertoires in COVID-19. Study information: In each case, the material was cDNA or gDNA derived from T cells, B-cell-depleted T cells, or PBMCs.

The CDR3 length is 14 residues. From germline, CDR1 is SGHNT and CDR2 YYREEE (reference sequence). The V gene lost 2 bases and the J gene lost 0 bases, with 6 bases spanning the gap. In the authors' methods: Amplification with reference gene primers provided the estimates of nucleated cell counts. Repertoires were generated with immunoSEQ multiplex PCR, while TCRdb's copy carries only in-frame clones and drops some. V, J and clone size derive from that table, while D and trimming were established from the DNA sequence. The sample has around 210,000 clones, roughly 90% seen once. Those enrolled, adults aged roughly 18 to 90 years, came from about two dozen US areas.

The chain carries TRBV5-4 and TRBJ2-4; the D is unclear. The sample taken for sequencing was PBMCs or T cells enriched from blood (not recorded which). The receptor comes from a woman aged 18 to 35 who had recovered from COVID-19. The CDR3 is CASSLTGAKNIQYF. CDR3 sequence (DNA): TGTGCCAGCAGCTTAACTGGAGCCAAAAACATTCAGTACTTC.